This TCR beta chain was sequenced during a study of CD8 T cells in ankylosing spondylitis. Whole-study results and caveats: A motif in TCR beta, a set of eight highly homologous variants, appeared characteristic of ankylosing spondylitis blood. Reportedly, matched ankylosing spondylitis synovial fluid was significantly enriched for disease-linked clones.

Molecular-barcoded quantitative 5'-RACE produced these TCR beta libraries. TCRdb passed the 5' RACE reads through MiXCR, listing each CDR3 protein once. Here the sample spans 150,000 to 200,000 distinct CDR3 sequences, over 10% being singletons. The V segment lost 3 bases and the J segment 4 bases; nucleotides outside the gene matches: 13. The CDR3 runs to 18 residues. This clonotype has ten or more counts. Its specificity is not known. The sequenced material came from blood, either unsorted or a sorted T cell fraction (not recorded which). The chain carries TRBV12-3 or TRBV12-4 and TRBJ2-1, with 9 bases that match TRBD1. This receptor was obtained from a female donor with ankylosing spondylitis or in good health (not recorded which). The CDR3 loop is CASSFALPGQGRYNEQFF. CDR3 sequence (DNA): TGTGCCAGCAGTTTTGCTCTTCCGGGACAGGGACGGTACAATGAGCAGTTCTTC.